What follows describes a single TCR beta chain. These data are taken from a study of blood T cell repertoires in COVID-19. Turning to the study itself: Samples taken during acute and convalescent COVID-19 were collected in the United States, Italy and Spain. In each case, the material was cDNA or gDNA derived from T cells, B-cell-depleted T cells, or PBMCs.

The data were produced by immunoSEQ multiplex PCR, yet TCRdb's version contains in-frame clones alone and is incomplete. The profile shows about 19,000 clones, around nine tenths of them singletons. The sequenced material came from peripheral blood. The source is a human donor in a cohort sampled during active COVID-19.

The CDR3 here is CASKGTGPSEQYF. CDR3 nucleotide sequence: TGTGCCAGTAAAGGGACAGGACCTTCCGAGCAGTACTTC. The chain employs TRBV7-9 and TRBJ2-7; 8 bases match TRBD1. The germline gives CDR1 SEHNR, CDR2 FQNEAQ (reference sequence). The CDR3 has 13 residues. After removal of 9 bases from V and 6 bases from J, the junction contained 10 bases not matched to a gene. Looking up the rest from reference TRBV7-9 and TRBJ2-7 gives the full variable domain: DTGVSQNPRHKITKRGQNVTFRCDPISEHNRLYWYRQTLGQGPEFLTYFQNEAQLEKSRLLSDRFSAERPKGSFSTLEIQRTEQGDSAMYLCASKGTGPSEQYFGPGTRLTVT.